A selection of T cell receptor beta chains follows, all from one sample in a study of T-cell reconstitution after alpha-beta-depleted transplantation in children. A single record per CDR3 protein comes from TCRdb applying MiXCR to the PCR reads. The sample has around 210,000 distinct CDR3 sequences; about 7% are singletons. The sample in question was PBMCs, obtained before TCRalphabeta/CD19-depleted stem cell transplant. All receptors derive from a boy aged 2 to 10 with acute lymphoblastic leukemia, due to receive a stem cell transplant. The CDR3 runs from the conserved cysteine through the conserved F or W. Fields, in order: V gene, clone size, D gene, J gene, CDR3 protein, CDR3 DNA. The D gene is left open where the match is weak. Clone size is given for some rows only: seen once, a few or many times, or a class if the clone is expanded.

TRBV18,few,-,TRBJ2-7,CASSPPLGEGYEQYF,TGTGCCAGCTCACCACCGCTGGGAGAGGGGTACGAGCAGTACTTC
TRBV9,-,-,TRBJ2-7,CASSKSEGGRGHYEQYF,TGTGCCAGCAGCAAGAGTGAGGGGGGCAGAGGTCATTACGAGCAGTACTTC
TRBV12-3/TRBV12-4,-,-,TRBJ2-1,CASSFVRDEQFF,TGTGCCAGCAGTTTCGTCCGGGATGAGCAGTTCTTC
TRBV5-1,-,-,TRBJ2-1,CASSQLATEQFF,TGCGCCAGCAGCCAACTAGCCACTGAGCAGTTCTTC
TRBV7-9,many,TRBD2,TRBJ2-5,CASRLAGYQETQYF,TGTGCCTCCCGACTAGCGGGATACCAAGAGACCCAGTACTTC
TRBV27,many,-,TRBJ2-6,CASSLSSASGANVLTF,TGTGCCAGCAGTTTATCTTCCGCCTCTGGGGCCAACGTCCTGACTTTC
TRBV5-5,many,-,TRBJ1-2,CASSSSVVGGYTF,TGTGCCAGCAGCTCCTCAGTCGTAGGTGGCTACACCTTC
TRBV7-2,-,-,TRBJ2-5,CASSPSAGRIETQYF,TGTGCCAGCAGCCCAAGTGCAGGGAGGATAGAGACCCAGTACTTC
TRBV20-1,many,-,TRBJ1-5,CSASDPSQRDGNQPQHF,TGCAGTGCTAGCGATCCCTCACAGAGAGATGGCAATCAGCCCCAGCATTTT
TRBV10-2,many,TRBD2,TRBJ2-3,CASSALAASTDTQYF,TGCGCCAGCAGTGCACTAGCGGCTAGCACAGATACGCAGTATTTT
TRBV2,many,TRBD2,TRBJ2-3,CAIRRPSGSRPSTDTQYF,TGTGCCATCCGACGCCCTAGCGGGAGCCGCCCTAGCACAGATACGCAGTATTTT
TRBV18,many,TRBD2,TRBJ2-7,CASSPKAGGPGEQYF,TGTGCCAGCTCACCAAAGGCGGGAGGGCCAGGGGAGCAGTACTTC
TRBV2,many,-,TRBJ2-5,CASSEEAAQETQYF,TGTGCCAGCAGTGAGGAAGCGGCCCAAGAGACCCAGTACTTC
TRBV7-2,-,-,TRBJ2-2,CASRLGLASVAGELFF,TGTGCCAGCAGATTAGGGCTAGCGAGTGTGGCCGGGGAGCTGTTTTTT
TRBV20-1,many,TRBD2,TRBJ2-7,CSARLPGGFYEQYF,TGCAGTGCTAGACTCCCGGGAGGCTTCTACGAGCAGTACTTC
TRBV7-7,many,TRBD2,TRBJ2-3,CASSSAGGTDTQYF,TGTGCCAGCAGCTCGGCGGGGGGCACAGATACGCAGTATTTT
TRBV5-1,many,-,TRBJ2-3,CASRGTPPTDTQYF,TGCGCCAGCAGGGGGACTCCACCCACAGATACGCAGTATTTT
TRBV29-1,many,-,TRBJ2-7,CSVEIPQGGYEQYF,TGCAGCGTTGAAATTCCACAGGGAGGCTACGAGCAGTACTTC
TRBV3-1,many,-,TRBJ2-5,CASSRDFQETQYF,TGTGCCAGCAGCCGGGACTTCCAAGAGACCCAGTACTTC
TRBV6-5,few,-,TRBJ1-5,CASSFDSRNQPQHF,TGTGCCAGCAGTTTCGACAGCCGAAATCAGCCCCAGCATTTT